This TCR beta chain was sequenced during a study of T-cell reconstitution after alpha-beta-depleted transplantation in children. Study-level findings and limits: The main origin of T-cell counts and diversity one year after transplant was newly produced T cells. Several hundred graft clones that had expanded were reportedly the source of alpha-beta T cells about two months after transplant. After transplant, high TCRbeta diversity at day 60 in some patients arose from surviving recipient T cells and thymic progenitors.

J gave up 0 bases and V 3 bases, and 4 bases lay outside the gene matches. The CDR3 totals 15 residues. Germline V gene sequence: CDR1 SNHLY, CDR2 FYNNEI. For TCRbeta, the library was prepared with unique molecular identifiers. TCRdb fed the PCR reads into MiXCR, producing one record per CDR3 protein. The sample has tens of thousands of distinct CDR3 sequences; under 6.5% are singletons. This clonotype was seen repeatedly, ten times or more. The target antigen is unknown. This specimen was PBMCs, mostly from graft donor cells, taken 60 days after TCRalphabeta/CD19-depleted stem cell transplant. The chain joins TRBV2 to TRBJ2-7, with 8 bases matching TRBD1. The source of this sequence is a female patient between 2 and 10 years old who had a stem cell transplant for aplastic anemia, so the T cells may come from the graft donor. The CDR3 here is CASSDGTGSSYEQYF. CDR3 coding DNA: TGTGCCAGCAGTGACGGGACAGGCAGCTCCTACGAGCAGTACTTC.